These 31 T cell receptor beta chains came from one sample sequenced in a study of OX40 agonist ivuxolimab in advanced cancers. The method was immunoSEQ multiplex PCR; TCRdb's version includes in-frame clones alone and lacks a portion of them. Seen here are about 12,000 clones, around 80% observed once, and the top ten hold about 14%. The sequences come from CD4+ or CD8+ T cells sorted from blood, collected in a trial of the OX40 agonist ivuxolimab. These receptors originate from an adult with an advanced solid tumor such as melanoma, head and neck, liver or kidney cancer.

In its sample, this clone was seen a few times. J is TRBJ2-2 and V is TRBV6-1, with a weak D call TRBD1 (6 bases). With 6 bases removed from V and 0 bases from J, the gap between germline ends came to 8 bases. The length of the CDR3 is 14 residues. CDR1 is MNHNS, CDR2 SASEGT, per germline. The DNA of the CDR3 is TGTGCCAGCAGCAGGACAGCGAACACCGGGGAGCTGTTTTTT. It translates to CASSRTANTGELFF.

The rearrangement joins TRBV14 to TRBJ2-3; D is unclear. Germline CDR1 is SGHDN and CDR2 is FVKESK. The V end lost 0 bases, the J end lost 6 bases, and 16 bases lay between the germline ends. The CDR3 length is 16 residues. CDR3 bases: TGTGCCAGCAGCCAAGATCGGGCCGGTTTTGGTGATACGCAGTATTTT. Translated, it gives CASSQDRAGFGDTQYF.

The J gene is TRBJ2-1, the V gene TRBV5-4; 9 positions agree with TRBD2. The junction had 3 bases not matched to a gene; V was cut back by 2 bases and J by 6 bases. The CDR3 is made up of 14 amino acids. CDR1 and CDR2 (germline): SGHNT, YYREEE (reference sequence). The DNA of the CDR3 is TGTGCCAGCAGCTTTAGCGGGGGAGGCAATGAGCAGTTCTTC. Amino acids: CASSFSGGGNEQFF.

The chain joins TRBV11-3 to TRBJ2-7; 12 bases are a match to TRBD2. The CDR3 consists of 14 residues. V lost 5 bases to trimming and J lost 5 bases; unmatched junction nucleotides: 4. Germline loops: CDR1 SGHNT, CDR2 YENEEA. The CDR3 here is CASSLTSGSHEQYF. As DNA, the CDR3 is TGTGCCAGCAGCCTGACTAGCGGGAGCCACGAGCAGTACTTC. The whole variable domain, filled in from reference TRBV11-3 and TRBJ2-7, reads EAGVVQSPRYKIIEKKQPVAFWCNPISGHNTLYWYLQNLGQGPELLIRYENEEAVDDSQLPKDRFSAERLKGVDSTLKIQPAELGDSAVYLCASSLTSGSHEQYFGPGTRLTVT.

V usage is TRBV7-8 and J usage is TRBJ2-4; D is possibly TRBD1 (5 bases). The CDR3 has 18 residues. Trimming cost V 5 bases and J 2 bases, with 22 bases left between them. Germline V lookup: CDR1 SGHVS, CDR2 FQNEAQ. CDR3 residues: CASSPNPRGLSSKNIQYF. CDR3 nucleotides: TGTGCCAGCAGCCCTAACCCTAGGGGCCTCTCATCCAAAAACATTCAGTACTTC.

This clone was recorded once. This rearrangement joins TRBV7-9 to TRBJ2-3, with D perhaps TRBD2 (6 bases). V was cut by 5 bases and J by 1 base, with 10 bases left in between. The CDR3 totals 14 residues. The germline CDR1 and CDR2 sequences are SEHNR and FQNEAQ (reference sequence). The CDR3 DNA follows: TGTGCCAGCAGCACCCCTAGCGGCACAGATACGCAGTATTTT. It encodes CASSTPSGTDTQYF.

The CDR3 sequence: CASGDGEQYF. The CDR3 DNA sequence: TGTGCCAGCGGAGACGGGGAGCAGTACTTC. The V and J genes are TRBV7-9 and TRBJ2-7; D ambiguous. The CDR3 is 10 residues long. Germline assignment: CDR1 SEHNR and CDR2 FQNEAQ (reference sequence). V was cut by 8 bases and J by 7 bases, with 9 bases left in between.

The rearrangement joins TRBV2 to TRBJ2-3; 7 positions match TRBD2. This CDR3 spans 21 amino acids. V shed 6 bases and J 0 bases; nucleotides not matched to a gene: 24. Looked up from germline, CDR1 is SNHLY and CDR2 is FYNNEI. The DNA for the CDR3 is TGTGCCAGCAGAGCTAACCTTCTAGGACTAGTATCAAGTACTAGCACAGATACGCAGTATTTT. This translates into CASRANLLGLVSSTSTDTQYF. Full variable domain (remainder filled in from reference TRBV2 and TRBJ2-3): EPEVTQTPSHQVTQMGQEVILRCVPISNHLYFYWYRQILGQKVEFLVSFYNNEISEKSEIFDDQFSVERPDGSNFTLKIRSTKLEDSAMYFCASRANLLGLVSSTSTDTQYFGPGTRLTVL.

This sequence joins TRBV14 and TRBJ2-2; 9 nucleotides agree with TRBD2. The CDR3 loop spans 24 amino acids. V lost 2 bases to trimming and J lost 3 bases; unmatched junction nucleotides: 28. Per the germline V gene, CDR1 is SGHDN and CDR2 is FVKESK. CDR3 region: CASSQLVDPFRGSGRGLDTGELFF. In DNA, the CDR3 is TGTGCCAGCAGCCAACTCGTTGACCCTTTCCGGGGTAGCGGGAGAGGGTTGGACACCGGGGAGCTGTTTTTT.

The rearrangement uses TRBV5-5 and TRBJ2-7, with D unclear. The V gene's germline CDR1 is SGHKS and CDR2 YYEKEE (reference sequence). V was trimmed by 0 bases and J by 6 bases, leaving 13 bases between them. CDR3 length: 14 residues. The CDR3 DNA reads as TGTGCCAGCAGCTTGGACATCCTATTACCCGAGCAGTACTTC. This translates into CASSLDILLPEQYF.

The chain is built from TRBV5-1 and TRBJ2-1; possibly TRBD1 for D (6 bases). V gave up 4 bases and J gave up 5 bases, with 10 bases separating them. The germline V gene has CDR1 SGHRS and CDR2 YFSETQ. The CDR3 is made up of 13 amino acids. The CDR3 region is CASSRNRDNEQFF. CDR3 bases: TGCGCCAGCAGCAGGAACAGGGACAATGAGCAGTTCTTC.

This clone was counted once. The chain employs TRBV9 and TRBJ1-2, with D possibly TRBD1 on 6 matching bases. This CDR3 is built from 15 residues. Trimming stripped 0 bases from V and 4 bases from J, with 13 bases between. Germline V gene lookup returns CDR1 SGDLS and CDR2 YYNGEE. The CDR3 nucleotides are TGTGCCAGCAGCGTAGATCCGGACAGTATCTATGGCTACACCTTC. It is translated as CASSVDPDSIYGYTF.

The chain recombines TRBV19 with TRBJ1-5; D gene ambiguous. Trimming took 11 bases from V and 0 from J, leaving 14 bases between them. Per germline, CDR1 LNHDA and CDR2 SQIVND (reference sequence). This CDR3 region has 14 residues. DNA for the CDR3: TGTGCCTCAGATGTGGAGGTTAGCAATCAGCCCCAGCATTTT. Protein sequence: CASDVEVSNQPQHF. Full variable domain (remainder filled in from reference TRBV19 and TRBJ1-5): DGGITQSPKYLFRKEGQNVTLSCEQNLNHDAMYWYRQDPGQGLRLIYYSQIVNDFQKGDIAEGYSVSREKKESFPLTVTSAQKNPTAFYLCASDVEVSNQPQHFGDGTRLSIL.

The chain carries TRBV28 and TRBJ2-5; D uncertain. V was pared by 4 bases and J by 5 bases, with 11 bases between. CDR1 is MDHEN, CDR2 SYDVKM, per germline. This CDR3 contains 13 residues. The CDR3 loop reads CASSSPSRETQYF. The CDR3 nucleotides are TGTGCCAGCAGTTCACCAAGCCGGGAGACCCAGTACTTC.

This clone was counted between two and nine times. V usage is TRBV5-3 and J usage is TRBJ2-5; 11 positions match TRBD2. TRBV5-3 is annotated as an ORF whose role is uncertain. The CDR3 covers 16 residues. V lost 4 bases to trimming and J lost 5 bases; unmatched junction nucleotides: 10. CDR3 nucleotides: TGTGCCAGAAGCCGTAGCGGGAGGGCCCAGGGTGAGACCCAGTACTTC. Translated: CARSRSGRAQGETQYF.

The rearrangement joins TRBV28 to TRBJ2-7, with 9 nucleotides matching TRBD1. Germline CDR1 and CDR2: MDHEN and SYDVKM. Trimming cost V 4 bases and J 7 bases; bases outside gene matches: 8. The CDR3 extends over 14 amino acids. CDR3 DNA sequence: TGTGCCAGCAGTTACAGGGGGCCCGTCTGGGAGCAGTACTTC. Translated: CASSYRGPVWEQYF.

The chain recombines TRBV5-8 with TRBJ2-7, with D maybe TRBD1 (6 bases). The V gene lost 5 bases and the J gene lost 9 bases, with 15 bases spanning the gap. Germline lookup yields CDR1 SGHTS and CDR2 YDEGEE. CDR3 size: 12 residues. The CDR3 DNA reads TGTGCCAGCAGTTACGGACAGATCGGGCAGTACTTC. Its translation is CASSYGQIGQYF.

In nucleotides, the CDR3 is TGTGCCAGCAGATTAGCGGGAGGCGAGTTTAGCACAGATACGCAGTATTTT. Its protein is CASRLAGGEFSTDTQYF. This sequence joins TRBV27 and TRBJ2-3; 10 bases are shared with TRBD2. Per germline, CDR1 MNHEY and CDR2 SMNVEV (reference sequence). Trimming removed 6 bases from V and 0 bases from J; junction bases left unmatched: 9. This CDR3 spans 17 amino acids.

This clone was seen more than once but under ten times. The rearrangement joins TRBV28 to TRBJ1-1; D is possibly TRBD1 (6 bases). The CDR3 consists of 17 residues. V was trimmed by 2 bases and J by 3 bases, leaving 19 bases between them. The germline V gene has CDR1 MDHEN and CDR2 SYDVKM. The chain's CDR3 is CASSLIMGGGWYTEAFF. In DNA, the CDR3 is TGTGCCAGCAGTTTAATTATGGGTGGGGGCTGGTACACTGAAGCTTTCTTT.

The rearrangement uses TRBV7-2 and TRBJ2-1; 11 nucleotides agree with TRBD2. Germline V CDR1 and CDR2: SGHTA, FQGNSA. CDR3 size: 15 residues. V shed 4 bases and J 6 bases; nucleotides not matched to a gene: 5. The CDR3 sequence: CASSYIAGGVNEQFF. In DNA form, the CDR3 reads TGTGCCAGCAGCTATATAGCGGGAGGGGTCAATGAGCAGTTCTTC.

CDR3 in amino acids: CATAPSGGSYEQYF. The CDR3 region has the DNA TGTGCCACCGCCCCTAGCGGGGGCTCCTACGAGCAGTACTTC. The V gene is TRBV19, the J gene TRBJ2-7; 10 bases fit TRBD2. The CDR3 runs 14 residues. The germline V gene encodes CDR1 LNHDA and CDR2 SQIVND (reference sequence). Trimming cost V 10 bases and J 0 bases; bases outside gene matches: 6.

CDR3: CASSPGQGGSGELFF. In nucleotides, the CDR3 is TGTGCCAGCAGCCCCGGACAGGGAGGTTCCGGGGAGCTGTTTTTT. The chain links TRBV6-4 to TRBJ2-2; 8 bases agree with TRBD1. The V gene end was trimmed by 6 bases and the J gene end by 6 bases; junction bases not matched to a gene: 9. Looked up from germline, CDR1 is MRHNA and CDR2 is SNTAGT. This CDR3 has 15 residues.

J is TRBJ2-2 and V is TRBV19; a weak D match, TRBD2 (5 bases). V was pared by 11 bases and J by 4 bases, with 20 bases between. Germline CDR1 LNHDA, CDR2 SQIVND (reference sequence). CDR3 length: 15 amino acids. As DNA, the CDR3 is TGTGCCGCCTCCCCGATAGAGGGAAGCACCGGGGAGCTGTTTTTT. This translates into CAASPIEGSTGELFF.

J is TRBJ2-1 and V is TRBV28, with D tentatively TRBD2 (5 bases). The CDR3 has 13 residues. Germline loops: CDR1 MDHEN, CDR2 SYDVKM. The germline V and J ends were trimmed by 7 bases and 6 bases, with 13 bases remaining between them. The CDR3 nucleotides are TGTGCCAGCAATGCCGGGGTCCCCAATGAGCAGTTCTTC. Its protein is CASNAGVPNEQFF.

This clone was seen just once. J is TRBJ2-7 and V is TRBV28, with D unresolved. This CDR3 contains 13 residues. V shed 2 bases and J shed 2 bases, with 7 bases lying between them. The V gene's germline CDR1 is MDHEN and CDR2 SYDVKM. CDR3 nucleotides: TGTGCCAGCAGTTTAAGGCAGGCCTACGAGCAGTACTTC. Translation: CASSLRQAYEQYF.

This chain uses TRBV5-1 with TRBJ2-3; D is undetermined. Germline assignment: CDR1 SGHRS and CDR2 YFSETQ. CDR3 length: 11 residues. V was shortened by 7 bases and J by 1 base, with 4 bases between the two germline ends. CDR3 DNA: TGCGCCAGCCGAGGCACAGATACGCAGTATTTT. Protein product: CASRGTDTQYF.

The chain is built from TRBV7-9 and TRBJ1-1; D not certain. Trimming shortened V by 2 bases and J by 3 bases, and 4 bases separated the two germline ends. CDR1 SEHNR and CDR2 FQNEAQ come from the germline V gene (reference sequence). The CDR3 has 12 amino acids. The DNA for the CDR3 is TGTGCCAGCAGCTTAAGGGACACTGAAGCTTTCTTT. It codes for CASSLRDTEAFF.

This clone was counted a single time. V usage is TRBV19 and J usage is TRBJ2-1; D is ambiguous. The CDR3 runs to 14 residues. Germline V CDR1 and CDR2: LNHDA, SQIVND (reference sequence). V shed 5 bases and J shed 9 bases, with 17 bases lying between them. CDR3 sequence: CASSQFSPTSEQFF. CDR3 DNA: TGTGCCAGTAGTCAGTTCTCTCCGACGAGTGAGCAGTTCTTC.

Within the sample, this clone is medium-sized. The chain joins TRBV5-1 to TRBJ2-3; D assignment may be TRBD1 or TRBD2 (5 bases each). CDR3 length: 15 amino acids. CDR1 is SGHRS, CDR2 YFSETQ, per germline. Trimming cost V 4 bases and J 0 bases, with 12 bases left between them. The CDR3 loop reads CASSVGDPSTDTQYF. The CDR3 DNA follows: TGCGCCAGCAGCGTCGGGGACCCAAGCACAGATACGCAGTATTTT. The variable domain in full, completed from reference TRBV5-1 and TRBJ2-3, reads KAGVTQTPRYLIKTRGQQVTLSCSPISGHRSVSWYQQTPGQGLQFLFEYFSETQRNKGNFPGRFSGRQFSNSRSEMNVSTLELGDSALYLCASSVGDPSTDTQYFGPGTRLTVL.

CDR3 nucleotide sequence: TGTGCCAGCAGCCCATTTTGGGGGGATGAGGGCAATCAGCCCCAGCATTTT. It specifies CASSPFWGDEGNQPQHF. The V gene is TRBV4-2, the J gene TRBJ1-5, with D perhaps TRBD1 (5 bases). The V gene lost 4 bases and the J gene lost 2 bases, with 18 bases spanning the gap. CDR3 size: 17 residues. Germline CDR1 reads LGHNA; CDR2 reads YNFKEQ.

This chain uses TRBV5-4 with TRBJ2-7; D is uncertain. Germline V CDR1 and CDR2: SGHNT, YYREEE (reference sequence). Trimming removed 0 bases at V and 2 bases at J, with 6 bases between. CDR3 size: 13 residues. The CDR3 loop is CASSLEPAYEQYF. CDR3 sequence (DNA): TGTGCCAGCAGCTTGGAGCCGGCCTACGAGCAGTACTTC.